The 18 T cell receptor beta chains presented below share a single source sample, sequenced in a study of CD8+ T cells in alopecia areata. Treatment described: oral pan-JAK inhibitor, 5-10 mg twice daily. RNA extraction was followed by reverse transcription into cDNA, which acted as the sequencing template. This table comes from immunoSEQ multiplex PCR, and its TCRdb copy is limited to in-frame clones, with some not included. The sample includes roughly 200,000 clones, more than 30% of them seen just once. The specimen comprised CD4+ T cells sorted from blood, sampled at week 34, from a patient treated with tofacitinib. The origin of the receptors is a human donor with alopecia areata.

The chain recombines TRBV5-1 with TRBJ2-3; D call uncertain. Germline-derived CDR1 and CDR2 are SGHRS and YFSETQ. V was cut by 4 bases and J by 4 bases, with 13 bases left in between. This CDR3 comprises 14 residues. CDR3: CASSLTQGSDTQYF. The CDR3 bases are TGCGCCAGCAGCCTCACGCAAGGGTCAGATACGCAGTATTTT.

This clone has more than one count but fewer than ten. This sequence joins TRBV7-9 and TRBJ1-2; 7 bases agree with TRBD1. V lost 4 bases and J lost 8; bases outside the gene matches: 7. The CDR3 covers 13 residues. Germline loops: CDR1 SEHNR, CDR2 FQNEAQ (reference sequence). CDR3 sequence: CASSSDRAGGYTF. The CDR3 bases are TGTGCCAGCAGCTCAGACAGGGCCGGGGGCTACACCTTC.

This clone was counted between two and nine times. The chain uses TRBV23-1 and TRBJ1-3, with D maybe TRBD1 (6 bases). TRBV23-1 is reported as an ORF; its role is uncertain. The germline V and J ends were trimmed by 6 bases and 4 bases, with 16 bases remaining between them. This CDR3 is 15 amino acids long. The CDR3 sequence is CASRGQTPRGNTIYF. The DNA for the CDR3 is TGCGCCAGCAGAGGACAGACCCCAAGAGGAAACACCATATATTTT.

The V call is TRBV5-1, the J call TRBJ2-2, with 8 bases that match TRBD1. The CDR3 extends over 16 amino acids. Germline V CDR1 and CDR2: SGHRS, YFSETQ. V was clipped by 4 bases and J by 3 bases; unmatched bases: 8. CDR3 sequence (DNA): TGCGCCAGCAGCCCCCTCCAGGGGGCGGACACCGGGGAGCTGTTTTTT. Its protein is CASSPLQGADTGELFF. Full variable domain (rest looked up from reference TRBV5-1 and TRBJ2-2): KAGVTQTPRYLIKTRGQQVTLSCSPISGHRSVSWYQQTPGQGLQFLFEYFSETQRNKGNFPGRFSGRQFSNSRSEMNVSTLELGDSALYLCASSPLQGADTGELFFGEGSRLTVL.

This chain joins TRBV27 and TRBJ2-7, with TRBD2 as a possible D gene (5 bases). The V gene lost 6 bases and the J gene lost 7 bases, with 16 bases spanning the gap. CDR3 length equals 13 residues. Germline V CDR1 and CDR2: MNHEY, SMNVEV (reference sequence). The DNA of the CDR3 is TGTGCCAGCAGACCCTCCGAGGGCGGGGAGCAGTACTTC. Translating gives CASRPSEGGEQYF.

This clone was counted between two and nine times. The chain's CDR3 is CASSYSSTDTQYF. In DNA form, the CDR3 reads TGTGCCAGCAGTTACTCTAGCACAGATACGCAGTATTTT. The V and J genes are TRBV6-6 and TRBJ2-3; D unclear. V shed 0 bases and J shed 0 bases, with 1 base lying between them. The germline V gene encodes CDR1 MNHNY and CDR2 SVGAGI (reference sequence). There are 13 residues in the CDR3.

This clone turned up a few times. V is TRBV9 and J is TRBJ1-1; D is undetermined. The germline CDR1 and CDR2 sequences are SGDLS and YYNGEE. The ends were cut back, 1 base at V and 5 bases at J, with 9 bases in the middle. The CDR3 is 13 residues long. The CDR3 sequence is CASSVKRETEAFF. The CDR3 bases are TGTGCCAGCAGCGTAAAACGGGAGACTGAAGCTTTCTTT.

The chain recombines TRBV7-9 with TRBJ2-7; 10 nucleotides agree with TRBD1. The CDR3 is made up of 15 amino acids. After removal of 5 bases from V and 6 bases from J, the junction contained 10 bases not matched to a gene. CDR1 SEHNR and CDR2 FQNEAQ come from the germline V gene (reference sequence). The CDR3 loop is CASSAGVDRGLEQYF. Here the CDR3 DNA reads TGTGCCAGCAGCGCCGGCGTTGACAGGGGGCTCGAGCAGTACTTC. The variable domain in full, with the rest retrieved from reference TRBV7-9 and TRBJ2-7, is DTGVSQNPRHKITKRGQNVTFRCDPISEHNRLYWYRQTLGQGPEFLTYFQNEAQLEKSRLLSDRFSAERPKGSFSTLEIQRTEQGDSAMYLCASSAGVDRGLEQYFGPGTRLTVT.

Details on this clone: This sample includes further DNA sequences coding for the same CDR3. The chain recombines TRBV27 with TRBJ2-7, with D unclear. The CDR3 has 12 residues. CDR1 is MNHEY, CDR2 SMNVEV, per germline (reference sequence). The germline V and J ends were trimmed by 5 bases and 3 bases, with 8 bases remaining between them. CDR3 DNA: TGTGCCAGCAGTCGTACTCGCTACGAGCAGTACTTC. This gives the protein CASSRTRYEQYF.

V gene TRBV30 combines with J gene TRBJ2-7; D might be TRBD1 or TRBD2, each matching 5 bases. Germline V gene data show CDR1 as GTSNPN and CDR2 as SVGIG (reference sequence). V lost 5 bases and J 6 bases, leaving 14 bases between the germline ends. This CDR3 contains 12 residues. The CDR3 region has the DNA TGTGCCTGGGACCCTCAGGGACCCGAGCAGTACTTC. Protein: CAWDPQGPEQYF.

The V call is TRBV15, the J call TRBJ2-1, with 7 bases matching TRBD2. J was trimmed by 7 bases and V by 3 bases; bases with no gene match: 15. The CDR3 extends over 17 amino acids. Looked up from germline, CDR1 is LNHNV and CDR2 is YYDKDF (reference sequence). The CDR3 region has the DNA TGTGCCACCAGCAGGCGTAGGGTGGCGGGAGAGTCAAATGAGCAGTTCTTC. As protein: CATSRRRVAGESNEQFF.

The rearrangement uses TRBV5-6 and TRBJ2-7; TRBD1 matches 10 bases. The CDR3 runs to 13 residues. Germline CDR1 is SGHDT and CDR2 is YYEEEE. V gave up 4 bases and J gave up 7 bases; unmatched junction bases: 5. CDR3: CASSGGTGDEQYF. CDR3 sequence (DNA): TGTGCCAGCAGCGGTGGGACAGGGGATGAGCAGTACTTC.

The V and J genes are TRBV30 and TRBJ2-6; 9 bases are shared with TRBD1. Per the germline V gene, CDR1 is GTSNPN and CDR2 is SVGIG (reference sequence). The trim removed 3 bases at V and 0 bases at J, leaving 21 bases unmatched. The length of the CDR3 is 22 residues. The CDR3 region is CAWRGWIQVPGQGRSGANVLTF. DNA of the CDR3: TGTGCCTGGAGAGGTTGGATCCAGGTCCCGGGACAGGGCCGCTCTGGGGCCAACGTCCTGACTTTC.

The chain carries TRBV5-6 and TRBJ2-3, with 7 positions matching TRBD1. The CDR3 totals 12 residues. Germline trimming cut 4 bases from V and 7 bases from J; bases unmatched to any gene: 3. In germline, CDR1 is SGHDT, CDR2 YYEEEE. The CDR3 sequence: CASSGTAHTQYF. The CDR3 nucleotides read TGTGCCAGCAGCGGGACAGCTCATACGCAGTATTTT. Complete variable domain (other parts from reference TRBV5-6 and TRBJ2-3): DAGVTQSPTHLIKTRGQQVTLRCSPKSGHDTVSWYQQALGQGPQFIFQYYEEEERQRGNFPDRFSGHQFPNYSSELNVNALLLGDSALYLCASSGTAHTQYFGPGTRLTVL.

The rearrangement joins TRBV27 to TRBJ1-2; D is unclear. Germline-derived CDR1 and CDR2 are MNHEY and SMNVEV (reference sequence). V lost 4 bases to trimming and J lost 3 bases, with 12 bases between them. This CDR3 has 14 amino acids. CDR3 sequence reads: CASSSLDGYYGYTF. DNA for the CDR3: TGTGCCAGCAGTTCGTTAGATGGGTACTATGGCTACACCTTC.

This clone has a single count. The chain combines TRBV9 with TRBJ1-1; 10 nucleotides match TRBD1. Germline V CDR1 and CDR2: SGDLS, YYNGEE. Trimming took 4 bases from V and 5 from J; bases not matched to a gene: 5. The CDR3 has 14 residues. CDR3 nucleotides: TGTGCCAGCAGCCCCCGGACAGGGGGGACTGAAGCTTTCTTT. Its protein product is CASSPRTGGTEAFF.

This clone was seen once. The chain couples TRBV6-5 to TRBJ1-1, with 9 bases matching TRBD1. Losses at the gene ends were 6 bases for V and 5 bases for J; bases not matched to a gene: 10. CDR1 is MNHEY, CDR2 SVGAGI, per germline. CDR3 length: 15 residues. The CDR3 region is CASSLGGTGRTEAFF. As DNA, the CDR3 is TGTGCCAGCAGCCTAGGGGGGACAGGGAGAACTGAAGCTTTCTTT.

The chain couples TRBV28 to TRBJ1-1, with D perhaps matching TRBD1 (6 bases). This CDR3 contains 12 residues. V was trimmed by 7 bases and J by 5 bases, leaving 11 bases between them. Germline-derived CDR1 and CDR2 are MDHEN and SYDVKM. This CDR3 is CASILRGTEAFF. For the CDR3, the DNA is TGTGCCAGCATCCTAAGGGGGACTGAAGCTTTCTTT.